This record looks at one TCR beta chain sequence and its context. This clonotype was counted a few times. The target of this receptor is not known. No base-level quality is on record; no much larger clone is a single base apart. The record originates from a study of T cell repertoires in cytomegalovirus infection (dated by TCRdb to the late 2010s). Concerning the study at large: The HLA type of each donor mattered for the analysis, because public TCR beta signatures pointed to carriage of CMV infection along with the matching HLA type.

This sample was sequenced with an Illumina HiSeq 1500. TCRdb trimmed public reads at Q25 via fastp, called clones via MiXCR and kept in-frame beta chains. For every CDR3 protein sequence, its rows merge into one entry that carries the most common genes and DNA. Present in this sample are some 450,000 distinct CDR3 sequences, approximately 31% of which were seen just once. The top ten clonotypes cover roughly 13% of the sample. Overall study results and their limits: Cumulative frequency of public TCR beta family members discriminated carriers of CMV infection plus the relevant HLA type in this cohort and an independent roughly 340-donor cohort. The ex vivo response was dominated by HLA-C-restricted CMV-specific TCR beta clonotypes, which also provided the single most frequent clonotype in two of eight donors.

Via the germline V gene, CDR1 is MGHRA and CDR2 YSYEKL. The CDR3 numbers 14 residues from cysteine through phenylalanine. The entry retains the CDR3 DNA only, 42 bases that are in frame from base 1. V is clipped by 2 bases and J by 7 bases, and the sequence between their germline boundaries is 14 bases long. The clonotype was recovered from a human donor in good health (CMV status not recorded). Some clones in this sample may be carry-over from other donors' samples. The sequencing sample was made of PBMCs. Rearrangement joined TRBV4-1 to TRBJ1-2, with TRBD1 as a weak D call on 6 bases. For the CDR3, the sequence is CASSQIQGYGGYTF. The sequenced DNA is TGCGCCAGCAGCCAAATACAGGGTTACGGTGGCTACACCTTC.